What follows are 22 T cell receptor beta chains derived from one specimen sequenced in a study of human T cells and chemical hapten exposure. Time point specified: patch test 2, 6 weeks after DPC sensitization. Indicated treatment: therapeutic diphenylcyclopropenone sensitization with weekly scalp DPC. TCRdb redid the calling of the RACE reads with MiXCR, one entry per CDR3 protein. The sample holds about 140,000 distinct CDR3 sequences, around 11% seen once. The sequencing used whole blood, collected in connection with sensitization to the hapten diphenylcyclopropenone (DPC). These receptors originate from a woman between 50 and 59 years old with alopecia areata. Some clones in this sample may be carry-over from other donors' samples.

This clonotype appeared many times. The junction departs from germline at one end; a sequencing error may be responsible. The V call is TRBV7-7, the J call TRBJ2-5; D is perhaps TRBD2 (6 bases). This CDR3 region has 13 residues. Germline assignment: CDR1 SSHAT and CDR2 FNYEAQ (reference sequence). The CDR3 here is CASSHGTPETQYF. CDR3 nucleotides: TGTGCTAGCAGCCACGGGACTCCAGAGACCCAGTACTTC.

J is TRBJ2-5 and V is TRBV28, with 9 bases aligning to TRBD1. V lost 0 bases and J lost 0; bases outside the gene matches: 5. The CDR3 is 17 amino acids. Germline CDR1 MDHEN, CDR2 SYDVKM. CDR3: CASSLWGTGPDQETQYF. The CDR3 nucleotides are TGTGCCAGCAGTTTATGGGGGACAGGGCCTGACCAAGAGACCCAGTACTTC.

Comments on this clonotype: Germline and junction disagree at one end, which may indicate a read error. J is TRBJ2-5 and V is TRBV4-3, with 7 bases lining up with TRBD1. Germline V gene lookup returns CDR1 LGHNA and CDR2 YSLEER. The CDR3 consists of 11 residues. The CDR3 coding sequence is TGCGCCAGCAGCCCGCGACAGGGTCATGATTTC. This translates into CASSPRQGHDF.

The genes are TRBV7-2 and TRBJ2-1; D is ambiguous. The CDR3 loop spans 14 amino acids. V lost 5 bases and J 2 bases, leaving 10 bases between the germline ends. Germline assignment: CDR1 SGHTA and CDR2 FQGNSA. CDR3 DNA: TGTGCCAGCAGCCCCCTAGGCACCTACAATGAGCAGTTCTTC. Its protein product is CASSPLGTYNEQFF. The entire variable domain, with the rest obtained from reference TRBV7-2 and TRBJ2-1, is as follows: GAGVSQSPSNKVTEKGKDVELRCDPISGHTALYWYRQSLGQGLEFLIYFQGNSAPDKSGLPSDRFSAERTGGSVSTLTIQRTQQEDSAVYLCASSPLGTYNEQFFGPGTRLTVL.

The chain carries TRBV5-1 and TRBJ2-7; 7 bases agree with TRBD1. CDR3 length: 13 amino acids. The germline V gene has CDR1 SGHRS and CDR2 YFSETQ. V trimming: 5 bases; J trimming: 1 base; junction bases outside the gene matches: 3. The CDR3 sequence: CASSWDRSYEQYF. CDR3 nucleotide sequence: TGCGCCAGCAGTTGGGACAGATCCTACGAGCAGTACTTC.

A few counts support this clonotype. The chain carries TRBV20-1 and TRBJ2-5; D is perhaps TRBD1 (5 bases). Trimming removed 6 bases from V and 5 bases from J, with 7 bases in between. The CDR3 has 10 residues. Germline CDR1 and CDR2: DFQATT and SNEGSKA (reference sequence). The DNA for the CDR3 is TGCAGTGCGAACAGGGAGACCCAGTACTTC. Protein sequence: CSANRETQYF.

This chain uses TRBV12-3 or TRBV12-4 with TRBJ2-5; 8 nucleotides line up with TRBD2. V was clipped by 6 bases and J by 2 bases; unmatched bases: 11. The CDR3 loop spans 16 amino acids. For the CDR3, the DNA is TGTGCCAGCAGCCAGTTAGCGGGAAGTCTTCAAGAGACCCAGTACTTC. It codes for CASSQLAGSLQETQYF.

This clonotype appeared many times. The rearrangement joins TRBV9 to TRBJ1-1; no reliable D call. The V gene's germline CDR1 is SGDLS and CDR2 YYNGEE. The CDR3 totals 14 residues. Trimming left V 1 base short and J 5 bases short, with 12 bases between. This CDR3 is CASSVIGSKTEAFF. CDR3 DNA sequence: TGTGCCAGCAGCGTAATAGGGTCTAAGACTGAAGCTTTCTTT.

The rearrangement links TRBV18 to TRBJ2-1; D may be TRBD1 (5 bases). The CDR3 is made up of 15 amino acids. The V end was cut by 2 bases, the J end by 8 bases, with 16 bases between. The germline CDR1 and CDR2 sequences are KGHSH and LQKENI. The CDR3 region is CASSPSRTQKDEQFF. The CDR3 DNA sequence: TGTGCCAGCTCACCATCCCGGACACAAAAAGATGAGCAGTTCTTC.

This clonotype was counted a few times. The rearrangement joins TRBV12-3 or TRBV12-4 to TRBJ1-5, with a weak D call TRBD1 (6 bases). Between the trimmed V and J ends, which lost 0 bases and 6 bases, there was a span of 9 bases. The CDR3 is 14 residues long. The CDR3 here is CASSLAQGSQPQHF. The CDR3 nucleotides read TGTGCCAGCAGTTTAGCGCAGGGGAGTCAGCCCCAGCATTTT.

In this sample, this clonotype turned up many times. The chain couples TRBV30 to TRBJ2-1, with TRBD2 as a possible D gene (6 bases). The germline CDR1 and CDR2 sequences are GTSNPN and SVGIG (reference sequence). Trimming pared 0 bases from V and 4 bases from J, leaving 13 bases between. The CDR3 is 15 amino acids. This CDR3 reads CAWSVGSGAYNEQFF. CDR3 sequence (DNA): TGTGCCTGGAGTGTCGGGAGCGGTGCATACAATGAGCAGTTCTTC.

The genes are TRBV5-1 and TRBJ2-1; 13 nucleotides agree with TRBD2. The CDR3 is made up of 14 amino acids. The germline CDR1 and CDR2 sequences are SGHRS and YFSETQ. The V and J ends lost 5 bases and 10 bases, in that order; junction bases with no gene match: 6. The CDR3 spells CASSFGTSGKEQFF. CDR3 sequence (DNA): TGCGCCAGCAGTTTTGGGACTAGCGGGAAGGAGCAGTTCTTC.

The rearrangement uses TRBV9 and TRBJ1-2, with D maybe TRBD1 (5 bases). V shed 1 base and J shed 0 bases, with 13 bases lying between them. This CDR3 has 16 amino acids. CDR1 is SGDLS and CDR2 is YYNGEE in the germline V gene. The CDR3 DNA follows: TGTGCCAGCAGCGTATACGACAGAATCTCTAACTATGGCTACACCTTC. This codes for CASSVYDRISNYGYTF.

This clonotype occurred many times. The rearrangement uses TRBV2 and TRBJ2-5, with TRBD2 matching 7 bases. This CDR3 contains 13 residues. CDR1 and CDR2 from the germline V gene are SNHLY and FYNNEI. Germline trimming cut 7 bases from V and 6 bases from J; bases unmatched to any gene: 8. CDR3 protein: CASKLEAGQTQYF. CDR3 nucleotides: TGTGCCAGCAAATTGGAAGCGGGACAGACCCAGTACTTC.

This clonotype was counted only a few times. The chain employs TRBV6-1 and TRBJ2-7; 9 nucleotides match TRBD2. The CDR3 has 17 residues. V gave up 2 bases and J gave up 5 bases; unmatched junction bases: 13. Germline V gene sequence: CDR1 MNHNS, CDR2 SASEGT. CDR3 amino acids: CASSEREWAGGKNEQYF. The CDR3 DNA follows: TGTGCCAGCAGTGAACGTGAGTGGGCGGGAGGGAAGAACGAGCAGTACTTC.

V usage is TRBV5-1 and J usage is TRBJ1-2; no firm D call. The V gene's germline CDR1 is SGHRS and CDR2 YFSETQ. The CDR3 runs 13 residues. The V gene lost 4 bases and the J gene lost 8 bases, with 15 bases spanning the gap. CDR3 region: CASSLAPQQGYTF. The CDR3 nucleotides read TGCGCCAGCAGCCTGGCGCCGCAGCAGGGCTACACCTTC.

This clonotype was observed many times. V usage is TRBV5-6 and J usage is TRBJ2-1; either TRBD1 or TRBD2 may fit D (5 bases each). CDR1 SGHDT and CDR2 YYEEEE come from the germline V gene. V was clipped by 2 bases and J by 2 bases, with 11 bases between them. This CDR3 has 15 amino acids. The CDR3 nucleotides read TGTGCCAGCAGCTTCGCAGGGAGTACCTACAATGAGCAGTTCTTC. The encoded protein is CASSFAGSTYNEQFF.

V is TRBV12-3 or TRBV12-4 and J is TRBJ2-1; no firm D call. V gave up 6 bases and J gave up 2 bases, with 14 bases separating them. CDR3 length: 15 amino acids. CDR3 sequence: CASSSEWAPYNEQFF. Written as DNA, the CDR3 is TGTGCCAGCAGCTCCGAGTGGGCCCCCTACAATGAGCAGTTCTTC.

This clonotype was observed at least ten times. The V gene is TRBV24-1, the J gene TRBJ2-3; D remains unclear. The CDR3 covers 15 residues. Germline loops: CDR1 KGHDR, CDR2 SFDVKD. V lost 0 bases, J lost 1 base, and 7 bases lay in between. CDR3 DNA sequence: TGTGCCACCAGTGATTTGCGACGGGGCACAGATACGCAGTATTTT. This codes for CATSDLRRGTDTQYF.

This clonotype came up a few times. The chain uses TRBV18 and TRBJ2-3; D is uncertain. V lost 2 bases, J lost 3 bases, and 6 bases lay in between. CDR3 length: 13 amino acids. CDR1 is KGHSH, CDR2 LQKENI, per germline. The DNA of the CDR3 is TGTGCCAGCTCACCAAGGCGAACAGATACGCAGTATTTT. Translated: CASSPRRTDTQYF.

The table lists this clonotype with a few counts. The gene calls are TRBV9 and TRBJ2-2; maybe TRBD2 (5 bases). The length of the CDR3 is 15 residues. From germline, CDR1 is SGDLS and CDR2 YYNGEE. Trimming cost V 5 bases and J 5 bases, with 16 bases left between them. The CDR3 coding sequence is TGTGCCAGCAGTATTAGCGTTCAAGGGACCGGGGAGCTGTTTTTT. This sequence encodes CASSISVQGTGELFF.

This clonotype was picked up a small number of times. The CDR3 nucleotides read TGTGCCAGCAGCCAAGAAGTTGGACTCCTGACTTTC. Its translation: CASSQEVGLLTF. The chain recombines TRBV3-1 with TRBJ2-6; D gene unclear. The germline V gene encodes CDR1 LGHDT and CDR2 YNNKEL (reference sequence). The CDR3 is made up of 12 amino acids. Trimming shortened V by 0 bases and J by 14 bases, and 8 bases separated the two germline ends. Full variable domain (rest looked up from reference TRBV3-1 and TRBJ2-6): DTAVSQTPKYLVTQMGNDKSIKCEQNLGHDTMYWYKQDSKKFLKIMFSYNNKELIINETVPNRFSPKSPDKAHLNLHINSLELGDSAVYFCASSQEVGLLTFGAGSRLTVL.